This passage covers 25 T cell receptor beta chains from one sample sequenced in a study of blood T cells in healthy people across ages. For the second PCR, which ran for about 7 to 11 cycles, a sample-barcoded 5' primer and a J-beta primer mix were used. TCRdb processed the 5' RACE reads anew with MiXCR; each CDR3 protein has one entry. Counted here are about 1.5 million distinct CDR3 sequences, 35% to 45% occurring once; the ten biggest clones make up under 5%. Sequencing was done on a sample of blood. The receptor set was obtained from a young woman in good health.

This clonotype was counted once. The V gene is TRBV9, the J gene TRBJ2-1; TRBD1 agrees at 8 bases. The germline CDR1 and CDR2 sequences are SGDLS and YYNGEE. The V segment lost 4 bases and the J segment 4 bases; nucleotides outside the gene matches: 10. This CDR3 region has 16 residues. The DNA of the CDR3 is TGTGCCAGCAGCCCCTCTAAGGGACAGGCATACAATGAGCAGTTCTTC. It translates to CASSPSKGQAYNEQFF. Complete variable domain (other parts from reference TRBV9 and TRBJ2-1): DSGVTQTPKHLITATGQRVTLRCSPRSGDLSVYWYQQSLDQGLQFLIQYYNGEERAKGNILERFSAQQFPDLHSELNLSSLELGDSALYFCASSPSKGQAYNEQFFGPGTRLTVL.

The genes are TRBV29-1 and TRBJ1-1; 8 positions match TRBD1. This CDR3 spans 14 amino acids. V shed 3 bases and J 4 bases; nucleotides not matched to a gene: 7. The germline CDR1 and CDR2 sequences are SQVTM and ANQGSEA. The CDR3 loop is CSVDSGQGATEAFF. The CDR3 DNA follows: TGCAGCGTTGACTCCGGACAGGGAGCCACTGAAGCTTTCTTT.

This clonotype appeared many times. As DNA, the CDR3 is TGCGCCAGCAGCCTGACCGATGAGCAGTTCTTC. This translates into CASSLTDEQFF. The chain is built from TRBV5-1 and TRBJ2-1; D remains ambiguous. Trimming removed 4 bases from V and 8 bases from J, with 7 bases in between. The germline V gene encodes CDR1 SGHRS and CDR2 YFSETQ. The CDR3 consists of 11 residues.

This chain connects TRBV7-2 to TRBJ2-3, with 7 positions matching TRBD1. From germline, CDR1 is SGHTA and CDR2 FQGNSA. The CDR3 is made up of 13 amino acids. V was clipped by 9 bases and J by 3 bases; unmatched bases: 6. The CDR3 spells CASSTGLTDTQYF. The CDR3 nucleotides are TGTGCCAGTTCGACAGGGCTGACAGATACGCAGTATTTT.

The CDR3 region is CSADPGTTKETQYF. The CDR3 nucleotides read TGCAGTGCTGATCCCGGGACTACCAAAGAGACCCAGTACTTC. V usage is TRBV20-1 and J usage is TRBJ2-5; 7 bases line up with TRBD2. This CDR3 is built from 14 residues. V shed 5 bases, J shed 3 bases, and the junction held 9 bases outside the gene matches. CDR1 and CDR2 (germline): DFQATT, SNEGSKA (reference sequence).

The chain employs TRBV12-3 or TRBV12-4 and TRBJ1-5, with 7 bases identical to TRBD1. Trimming cost V 7 bases and J 7 bases; bases outside gene matches: 10. This CDR3 has 14 residues. CDR3 in amino acids: CASTLRGRGQPQHF. CDR3 coding DNA: TGTGCCAGCACCCTGAGGGGGCGCGGGCAGCCCCAGCATTTT.

The rearrangement links TRBV6-6 to TRBJ2-7, with D possibly being TRBD2 (6 bases). The length of the CDR3 is 15 residues. Trimming pared 5 bases from V and 0 bases from J, leaving 14 bases between. Per germline, CDR1 MNHNY and CDR2 SVGAGI (reference sequence). The CDR3 DNA reads as TGTGCCAGCAGTACAATCTTGGGAGGCTCCTACGAGCAGTACTTC. This translates into CASSTILGGSYEQYF.

This clonotype was seen ten or more times. The chain is built from TRBV18 and TRBJ1-1; no clear D gene. This CDR3 is 15 amino acids long. Germline CDR1 is KGHSH and CDR2 is LQKENI. The V end lost 4 bases, the J end lost 1 base, and 13 bases lay between the germline ends. CDR3 amino acids: CASSRAEGSNTEAFF. CDR3 nucleotides: TGTGCCAGCTCACGGGCGGAGGGCTCGAACACTGAAGCTTTCTTT.

V and J are TRBV2 and TRBJ2-4; TRBD1 might be the D (6 bases). The J call may be faulty, since TRBJ2-7 better matches the DNA end. The CDR3 totals 16 residues. CDR1 SNHLY and CDR2 FYNNEI come from the germline V gene. The CDR3 DNA reads TGTGCCAGCAGTCCTCAAATTGGTCTGGGGGACAACGAGCAGTACTTC. Its protein product is CASSPQIGLGDNEQYF.

At least ten counts were recorded for this clonotype. At one of its ends the junction is not consistent with the germline gene, which may arise from a read error. The chain carries TRBV7-2 and TRBJ1-2; 8 bases line up with TRBD1. CDR1 and CDR2 from the germline V gene are SGHTA and FQGNSA. This CDR3 is 13 amino acids long. The CDR3 bases are TGCGCCAGCAGCGCGACAGGGGATTATGGCTACACCTTC. Its translation is CASSATGDYGYTF.

The CDR3 DNA follows: TGTGCCAGCAGGGTACCGACAGGGGAAGAGACCCAGTACTTC. Translating it yields CASRVPTGEETQYF. J is TRBJ2-4 and V is TRBV28; 8 bases match TRBD1. With the DNA end fitting TRBJ2-5 better, the J assignment may be wrong. Per the germline V gene, CDR1 is MDHEN and CDR2 is SYDVKM. This CDR3 is 14 amino acids long.

V and J are TRBV7-9 and TRBJ2-2; D is perhaps TRBD1 or TRBD2 (5 bases each). Germline V CDR1 and CDR2: SEHNR, FQNEAQ (reference sequence). V dropped 1 base and J dropped 0 bases, with 12 bases sitting between them. The CDR3 is made up of 17 amino acids. The CDR3 spells CASSLGWDGTNTGELFF. The CDR3 coding sequence is TGTGCCAGCAGCTTAGGATGGGACGGCACGAACACCGGGGAGCTGTTTTTT.

This chain links TRBV5-1 with TRBJ1-5; no firm D call. The CDR3 extends over 13 amino acids. The V end lost 0 bases, the J end lost 9 bases, and 10 bases lay between the germline ends. Germline CDR1 and CDR2: SGHRS and YFSETQ. CDR3 protein: CASSLDSALPQHF. CDR3 sequence (DNA): TGCGCCAGCAGCTTGGATTCAGCCCTGCCCCAGCATTTT.

V and J are TRBV3-1 and TRBJ2-5, with D maybe TRBD2 (6 bases). Deletions cut 0 bases from V and 4 bases from J, with 9 bases between. Germline loops: CDR1 LGHDT, CDR2 YNNKEL (reference sequence). The CDR3 sequence is 14 residues long. The CDR3, as DNA: TGTGCCAGCAGCCAAGAGGTGGGGGGAGAGACCCAGTACTTC. Its protein product is CASSQEVGGETQYF.

This clonotype was found many times. The chain uses TRBV25-1 and TRBJ2-1, with D possibly matching TRBD1 (6 bases). The germline CDR1 and CDR2 sequences are MGHDK and SYGVNS. The length of the CDR3 is 17 residues. Trimming removed 1 base at V and 2 bases at J, with 15 bases between. Written as DNA, the CDR3 is TGTGCCAGCAGTGAATTCACAGGGAGCCCTCCCTACAATGAGCAGTTCTTC. Translated, it gives CASSEFTGSPPYNEQFF.

This chain connects TRBV20-1 to TRBJ2-1; 8 bases match TRBD1. The junction had 5 bases not matched to a gene; V was cut back by 1 base and J by 9 bases. CDR3 size: 13 residues. Germline V gene lookup returns CDR1 DFQATT and CDR2 SNEGSKA (reference sequence). CDR3 sequence: CSARGTGTGEQFF. CDR3 coding DNA: TGCAGTGCTAGAGGGACAGGGACGGGTGAGCAGTTCTTC.

The V and J genes are TRBV28 and TRBJ1-5, with D maybe TRBD1 (6 bases). Germline values: CDR1 MDHEN, CDR2 SYDVKM. Trimming took off 3 bases at V and 6 bases at J, with 15 bases between the two ends. This CDR3 has 15 amino acids. This chain's CDR3 is CASSFGGPRIQPQHF. CDR3 DNA sequence: TGTGCCAGCAGTTTTGGGGGGCCGCGAATTCAGCCCCAGCATTTT.

This clonotype was detected a few times. V usage is TRBV4-2 and J usage is TRBJ2-5; 7 positions match TRBD2. The CDR3 has 15 amino acids. Germline V gene data show CDR1 as LGHNA and CDR2 as YNFKEQ. With 4 bases clipped from V and 11 bases from J, the junction kept 16 bases outside the gene matches. CDR3 residues: CASSPFLGGGPEQYF. CDR3 nucleotides: TGTGCCAGCAGCCCCTTCTTGGGGGGAGGGCCTGAGCAGTACTTC.

Turning to this clonotype: Sequence at one end of the junction differs from germline and may be a read error. This chain links TRBV7-7 with TRBJ2-1; D is possibly TRBD1 or TRBD2 (5 bases each). The germline V gene has CDR1 SSHAT and CDR2 FNYEAQ (reference sequence). This CDR3 contains 16 residues. The CDR3 loop reads CASSLGVSEDYNEQFF. CDR3 DNA: TGTGCTAGCAGCTTAGGGGTCTCGGAGGACTACAATGAGCAGTTCTTC.

This clonotype showed up just a few times. J is TRBJ2-3 and V is TRBV28; 8 nucleotides match TRBD1. The CDR3 runs to 15 residues. Germline trimming cut 9 bases from V and 1 base from J; bases unmatched to any gene: 9. Germline CDR1 is MDHEN and CDR2 is SYDVKM. CDR3 DNA: TGTGCCAGTTCCGCGACAGGGGTAGGCACAGATACGCAGTATTTT. The encoded protein is CASSATGVGTDTQYF.

The chain couples TRBV20-1 to TRBJ2-1, with D unclear. From germline, CDR1 is DFQATT and CDR2 SNEGSKA (reference sequence). Trimming stripped 3 bases from V and 0 bases from J, with 21 bases between. This CDR3 comprises 18 residues. CDR3 residues: CSARAFPGFPSSYNEQFF. The DNA for the CDR3 is TGCAGTGCTAGGGCTTTCCCCGGCTTTCCTAGCTCCTACAATGAGCAGTTCTTC.

Turning to this clonotype: A junction boundary mismatches the germline segment, possibly from a read error. The CDR3 bases are TGTGCCAGCAGTCCTCAGACAGGGGGCTACTACATTGAGCAGTTCTTC. As protein: CASSPQTGGYYIEQFF. V is TRBV12-3 or TRBV12-4 and J is TRBJ2-1; 10 nucleotides line up with TRBD1. The CDR3 contains 16 residues.

This chain uses TRBV29-1 with TRBJ2-2, with 12 nucleotides matching TRBD1. The CDR3 is 16 amino acids. Germline V gene data show CDR1 as SQVTM and CDR2 as ANQGSEA. With 3 bases clipped from V and 3 bases from J, the junction kept 5 bases outside the gene matches. The CDR3 DNA follows: TGCAGCGTTGAGTGGGACAGGGGGCAGGACACCGGGGAGCTGTTTTTT. Encoded protein: CSVEWDRGQDTGELFF.

This clonotype has only a few counts. The J gene is TRBJ1-1, the V gene TRBV29-1; D not certain. This CDR3 comprises 15 residues. Trimming took 4 bases from V and 3 from J, leaving 18 bases between them. CDR1 is SQVTM and CDR2 is ANQGSEA in the germline V gene. The DNA of the CDR3 is TGCAGCGTTGGGGGTGACCGGAAGGCGTACACTGAAGCTTTCTTT. Its translation: CSVGGDRKAYTEAFF.

V usage is TRBV12-3 or TRBV12-4 and J usage is TRBJ1-2, with 7 positions matching TRBD1. The CDR3 extends over 16 amino acids. After removal of 0 bases from V and 7 bases from J, the junction contained 11 bases not matched to a gene. The CDR3 spells CASSLARTGVDFGYTF. Written as DNA, the CDR3 is TGTGCCAGCAGTTTAGCGCGTACAGGGGTGGACTTTGGCTACACCTTC.